The text below deals with one T cell receptor beta chain. Its antigen is currently unknown. Execution of the assay was at deep level. Produced via immunoSEQ multiplex PCR; TCRdb's table is partial and in-frame only. The table lists around 1.6 million clones, 95% to 99% of them singletons. The sample originates from a study of shared clonotypes between healthy human individuals. Germline V gene data show CDR1 as PRHDT and CDR2 as FYEKMQ (reference sequence). With V trimmed by 3 bases and J by 3 bases, 4 bases remained unmatched. The CDR3 extends over 14 amino acids. General study findings and limits: What naive subsets generally showed was a larger estimated richness than memory subsets showed. A reduction in generation probabilities was seen for non-shared clonotypes relative to those shared by all four donors. Sorted-subset samples were not fully sequenced, rarefaction indicated.

The source is a man aged 25-45 years in good health. Sequencing was carried out using naive CD4+ T cells sorted from blood. As for subset: CD45RA+ positively selected. V usage is TRBV13 and J usage is TRBJ2-7; 8 bases are shared with TRBD1. CDR3 coding DNA: TGTGCCAGCAGCTTTATCGACAGGGGCTACGAGCAGTACTTC. Residues: CASSFIDRGYEQYF.